This TCR beta chain was sequenced during a study of identical twins. Each CDR3 protein is one row after TCRdb ran MiXCR on the 5' RACE reads. Here the sample spans under 1 million distinct CDR3 sequences, around an eighth being singletons. Germline V gene sequence: CDR1 SGDLS, CDR2 YYNGEE. The CDR3 is 13 amino acids. Deletions cut 1 base from V and 4 bases from J, with 5 bases between. The same data also contributed to another study, on yellow fever vaccine responses in identical twins.

The rearrangement uses TRBV9 and TRBJ2-2; D not certain. The sequence derives from a woman under 30 in good health. Sequenced: PBMCs. CDR3 loop: CASSVFSTGELFF. The CDR3 DNA sequence: TGTGCCAGCAGCGTATTCAGCACCGGGGAGCTGTTTTTT. Variable domain in full (rest from reference TRBV9 and TRBJ2-2): DSGVTQTPKHLITATGQRVTLRCSPRSGDLSVYWYQQSLDQGLQFLIQYYNGEERAKGNILERFSAQQFPDLHSELNLSSLELGDSALYFCASSVFSTGELFFGEGSRLTVL.